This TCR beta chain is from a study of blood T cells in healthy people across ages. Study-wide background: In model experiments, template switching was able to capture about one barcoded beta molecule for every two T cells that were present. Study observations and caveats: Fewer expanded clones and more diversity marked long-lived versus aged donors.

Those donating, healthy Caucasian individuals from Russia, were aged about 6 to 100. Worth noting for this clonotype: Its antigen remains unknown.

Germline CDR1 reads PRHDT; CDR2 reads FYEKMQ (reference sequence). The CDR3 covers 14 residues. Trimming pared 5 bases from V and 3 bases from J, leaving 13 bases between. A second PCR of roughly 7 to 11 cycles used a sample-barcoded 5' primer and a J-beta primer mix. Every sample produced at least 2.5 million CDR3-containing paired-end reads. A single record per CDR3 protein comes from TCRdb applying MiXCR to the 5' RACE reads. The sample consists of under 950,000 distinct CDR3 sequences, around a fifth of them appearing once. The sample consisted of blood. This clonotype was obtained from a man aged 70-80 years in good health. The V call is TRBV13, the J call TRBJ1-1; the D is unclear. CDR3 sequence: CASSPVVRDTEAFF. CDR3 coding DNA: TGTGCCAGCAGCCCCGTAGTTAGGGACACTGAAGCTTTCTTT.